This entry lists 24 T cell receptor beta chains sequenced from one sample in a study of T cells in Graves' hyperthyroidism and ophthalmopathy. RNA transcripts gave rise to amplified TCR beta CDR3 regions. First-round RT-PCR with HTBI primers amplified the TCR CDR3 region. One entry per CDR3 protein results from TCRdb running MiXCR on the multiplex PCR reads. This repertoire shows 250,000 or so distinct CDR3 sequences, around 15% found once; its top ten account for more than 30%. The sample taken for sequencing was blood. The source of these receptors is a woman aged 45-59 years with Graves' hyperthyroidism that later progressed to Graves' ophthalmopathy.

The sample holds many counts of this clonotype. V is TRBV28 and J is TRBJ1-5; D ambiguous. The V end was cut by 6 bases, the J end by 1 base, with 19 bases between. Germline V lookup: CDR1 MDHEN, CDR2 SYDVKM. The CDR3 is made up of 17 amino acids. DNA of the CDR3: TGTGCCAGCAGCCCCGTGGGCGAGACCACCAGCAATCAGCCCCAGCATTTT. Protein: CASSPVGETTSNQPQHF.

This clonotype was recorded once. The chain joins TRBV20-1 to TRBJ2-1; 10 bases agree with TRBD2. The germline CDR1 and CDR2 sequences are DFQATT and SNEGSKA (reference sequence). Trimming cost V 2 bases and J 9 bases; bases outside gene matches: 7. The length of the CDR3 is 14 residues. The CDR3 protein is CSARLGLAGVEQFF. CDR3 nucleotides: TGCAGTGCTAGATTGGGGCTAGCGGGAGTTGAGCAGTTCTTC.

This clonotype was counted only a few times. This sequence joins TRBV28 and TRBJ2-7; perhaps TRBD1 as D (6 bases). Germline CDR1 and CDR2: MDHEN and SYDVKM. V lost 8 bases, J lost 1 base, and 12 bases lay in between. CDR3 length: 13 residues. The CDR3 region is CASQDSSSYEQYF. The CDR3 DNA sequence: TGTGCCAGCCAGGACAGTTCTTCCTACGAGCAGTACTTC.

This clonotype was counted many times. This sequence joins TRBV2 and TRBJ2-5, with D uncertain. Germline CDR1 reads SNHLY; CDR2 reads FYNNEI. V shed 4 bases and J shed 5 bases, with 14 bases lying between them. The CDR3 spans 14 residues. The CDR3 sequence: CASSAGGNWETQYF. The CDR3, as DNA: TGTGCCAGCAGTGCAGGTGGAAATTGGGAGACCCAGTACTTC.

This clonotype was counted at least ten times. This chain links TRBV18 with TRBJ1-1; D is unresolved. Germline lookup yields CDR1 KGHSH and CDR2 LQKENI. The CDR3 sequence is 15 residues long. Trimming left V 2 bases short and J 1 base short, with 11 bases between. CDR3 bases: TGTGCCAGCTCACCATCGGGGTCAGCGAACACTGAAGCTTTCTTT. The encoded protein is CASSPSGSANTEAFF.

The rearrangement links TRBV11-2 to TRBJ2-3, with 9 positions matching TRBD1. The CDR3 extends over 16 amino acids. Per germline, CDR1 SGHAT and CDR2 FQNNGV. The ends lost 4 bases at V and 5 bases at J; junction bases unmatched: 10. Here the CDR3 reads CASSSWRTGDVDTQYF. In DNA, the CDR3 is TGTGCCAGCAGCTCCTGGAGGACAGGGGACGTAGATACGCAGTATTTT.

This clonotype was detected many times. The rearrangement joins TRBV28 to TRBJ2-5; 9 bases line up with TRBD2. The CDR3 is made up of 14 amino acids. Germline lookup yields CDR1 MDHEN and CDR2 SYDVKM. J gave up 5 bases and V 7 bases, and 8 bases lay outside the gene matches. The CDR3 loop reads CASKAGGSLETQYF. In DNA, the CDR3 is TGTGCCAGCAAGGCGGGGGGGAGTCTTGAGACCCAGTACTTC.

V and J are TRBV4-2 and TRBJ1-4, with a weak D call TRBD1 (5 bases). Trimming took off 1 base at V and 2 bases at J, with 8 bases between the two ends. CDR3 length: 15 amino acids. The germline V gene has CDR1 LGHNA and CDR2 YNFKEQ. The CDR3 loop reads CASSQGRVTNEKLFF. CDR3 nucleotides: TGTGCCAGCAGCCAAGGCAGGGTGACTAATGAAAAACTGTTTTTT.

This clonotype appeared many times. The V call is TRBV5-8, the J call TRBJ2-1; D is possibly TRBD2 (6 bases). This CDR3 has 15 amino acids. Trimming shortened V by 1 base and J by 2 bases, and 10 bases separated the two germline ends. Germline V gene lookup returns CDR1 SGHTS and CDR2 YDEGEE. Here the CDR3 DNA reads TGTGCCAGCAGCTTGAGGGGCGGGACCTACAATGAGCAGTTCTTC. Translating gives CASSLRGGTYNEQFF. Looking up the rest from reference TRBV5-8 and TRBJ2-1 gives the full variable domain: EAGVTQSPTHLIKTRGQQATLRCSPISGHTSVYWYQQALGLGLQFLLWYDEGEERNRGNFPPRFSGRQFPNYSSELNVNALELEDSALYLCASSLRGGTYNEQFFGPGTRLTVL.

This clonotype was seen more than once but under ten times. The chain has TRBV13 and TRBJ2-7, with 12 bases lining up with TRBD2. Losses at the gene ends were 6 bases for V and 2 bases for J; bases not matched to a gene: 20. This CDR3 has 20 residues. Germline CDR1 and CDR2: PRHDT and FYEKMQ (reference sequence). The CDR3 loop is CASSCTGTSGPKCRTYEQYF. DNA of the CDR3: TGTGCCAGCAGTTGTACCGGGACTAGCGGGCCCAAATGTCGAACCTACGAGCAGTACTTC. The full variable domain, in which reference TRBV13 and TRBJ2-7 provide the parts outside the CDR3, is AAGVIQSPRHLIKEKRETATLKCYPIPRHDTVYWYQQGPGQDPQFLISFYEKMQSDKGSIPDRFSAQQFSDYHSELNMSSLELGDSALYFCASSCTGTSGPKCRTYEQYFGPGTRLTVT.

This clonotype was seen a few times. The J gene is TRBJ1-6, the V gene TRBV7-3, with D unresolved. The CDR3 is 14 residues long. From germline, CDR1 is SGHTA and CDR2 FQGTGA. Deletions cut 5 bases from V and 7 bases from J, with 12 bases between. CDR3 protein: CASSPGRSNSPLHF. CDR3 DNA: TGTGCCAGCAGCCCGGGTAGGAGCAATTCACCCCTCCACTTT.

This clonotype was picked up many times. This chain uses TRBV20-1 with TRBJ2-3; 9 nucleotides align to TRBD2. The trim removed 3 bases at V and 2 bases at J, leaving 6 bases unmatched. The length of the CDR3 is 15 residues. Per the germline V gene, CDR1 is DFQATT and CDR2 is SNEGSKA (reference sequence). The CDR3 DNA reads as TGCAGTGCTAGCCTGCTAGCGGGAAACACAGATACGCAGTATTTT. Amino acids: CSASLLAGNTDTQYF.

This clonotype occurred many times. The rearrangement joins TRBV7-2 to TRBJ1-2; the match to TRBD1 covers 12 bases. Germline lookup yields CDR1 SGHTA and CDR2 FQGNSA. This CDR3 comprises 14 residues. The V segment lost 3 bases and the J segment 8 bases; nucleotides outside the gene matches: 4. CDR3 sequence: CASSLGQGARGYTF. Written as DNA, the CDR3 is TGTGCCAGCAGCTTGGGACAGGGGGCGCGGGGCTACACCTTC.

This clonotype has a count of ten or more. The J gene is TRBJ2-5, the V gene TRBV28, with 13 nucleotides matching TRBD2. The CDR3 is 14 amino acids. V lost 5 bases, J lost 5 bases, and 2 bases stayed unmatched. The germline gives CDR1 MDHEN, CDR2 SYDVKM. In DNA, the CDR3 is TGTGCCAGCAGTATACTAGCGGGAGGGGAGACCCAGTACTTC. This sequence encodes CASSILAGGETQYF. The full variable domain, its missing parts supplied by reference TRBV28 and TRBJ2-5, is DVKVTQSSRYLVKRTGEKVFLECVQDMDHENMFWYRQDPGLGLRLIYFSYDVKMKEKGDIPEGYSVSREKKERFSLILESASTNQTSMYLCASSILAGGETQYFGPGTRLLVL.

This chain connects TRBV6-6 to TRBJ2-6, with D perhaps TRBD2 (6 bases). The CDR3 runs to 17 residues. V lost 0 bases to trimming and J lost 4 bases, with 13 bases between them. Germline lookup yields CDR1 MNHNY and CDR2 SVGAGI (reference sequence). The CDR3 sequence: CASSYSGLPGGANVLTF. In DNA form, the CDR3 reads TGTGCCAGCAGTTACTCGGGACTTCCGGGGGGGGCCAACGTCCTGACTTTC.

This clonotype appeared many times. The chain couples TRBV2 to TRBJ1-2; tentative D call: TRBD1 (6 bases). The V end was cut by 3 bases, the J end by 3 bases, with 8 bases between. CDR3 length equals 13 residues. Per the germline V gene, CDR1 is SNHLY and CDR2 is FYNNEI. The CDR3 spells CASSDRGDYGYTF. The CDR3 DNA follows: TGTGCCAGCAGTGACAGGGGTGACTATGGCTACACCTTC.

The CDR3 bases are TGTGCCAGCAGCGCCGGGACCTACGAGCAGTACTTC. Its translation: CASSAGTYEQYF. The genes are TRBV5-6 and TRBJ2-7; weak D call: TRBD2 (5 bases). Trimming cost V 4 bases and J 2 bases, with 7 bases left between them. CDR1 and CDR2 from the germline V gene are SGHDT and YYEEEE. The CDR3 has 12 residues.

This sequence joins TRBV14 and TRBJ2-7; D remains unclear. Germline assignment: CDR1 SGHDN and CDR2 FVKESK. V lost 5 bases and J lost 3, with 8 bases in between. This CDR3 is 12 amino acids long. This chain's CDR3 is CASSKQSYEQYF. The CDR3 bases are TGTGCCAGCAGCAAACAAAGCTACGAGCAGTACTTC.

The chain's CDR3 is CASSLVNSYTEAFF. Here the CDR3 DNA reads TGTGCCAGCAGCTTAGTAAACAGCTACACTGAAGCTTTCTTT. This chain links TRBV11-2 with TRBJ1-1; no definite D call. The CDR3 sequence is 14 residues long. The ends were cut back, 1 base at V and 3 bases at J, with 9 bases in the middle. Germline V gene data show CDR1 as SGHAT and CDR2 as FQNNGV.

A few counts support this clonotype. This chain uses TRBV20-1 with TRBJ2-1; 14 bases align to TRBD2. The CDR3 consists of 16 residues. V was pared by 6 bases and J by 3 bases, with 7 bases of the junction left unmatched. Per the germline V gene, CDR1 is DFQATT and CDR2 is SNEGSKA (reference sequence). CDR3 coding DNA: TGCAGTGCAACCGGGACTAGCGGGAGTCTCTACAATGAGCAGTTCTTC. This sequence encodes CSATGTSGSLYNEQFF.

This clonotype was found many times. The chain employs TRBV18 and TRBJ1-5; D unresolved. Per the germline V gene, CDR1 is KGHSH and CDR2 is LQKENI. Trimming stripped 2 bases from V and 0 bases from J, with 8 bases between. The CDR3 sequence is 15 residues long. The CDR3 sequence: CASSPSGISNQPQHF. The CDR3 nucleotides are TGTGCCAGCTCACCATCCGGCATTAGCAATCAGCCCCAGCATTTT.

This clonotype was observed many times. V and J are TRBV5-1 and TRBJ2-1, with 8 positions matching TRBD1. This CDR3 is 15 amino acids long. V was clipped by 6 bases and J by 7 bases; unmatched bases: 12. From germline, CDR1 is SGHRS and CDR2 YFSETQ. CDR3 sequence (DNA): TGCGCCAGCAAACCGACAGGGGAGGACAGAAATGAGCAGTTCTTC. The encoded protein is CASKPTGEDRNEQFF.

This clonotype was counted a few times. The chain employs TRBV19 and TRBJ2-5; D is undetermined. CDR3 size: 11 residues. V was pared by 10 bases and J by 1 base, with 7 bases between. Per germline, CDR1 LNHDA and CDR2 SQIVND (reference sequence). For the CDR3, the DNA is TGTGCCACGGGCCCCCAAGAGACCCAGTACTTC. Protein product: CATGPQETQYF.

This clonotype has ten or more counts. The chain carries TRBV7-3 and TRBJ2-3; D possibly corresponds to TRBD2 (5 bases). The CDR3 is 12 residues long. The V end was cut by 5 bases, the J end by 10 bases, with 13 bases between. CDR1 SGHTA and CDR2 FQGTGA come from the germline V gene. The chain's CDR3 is CASSPQEGAQYF. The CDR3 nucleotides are TGTGCCAGCAGCCCGCAAGAGGGAGCGCAGTATTTT.